Listed below are T cell receptor beta chains from one sample, sequenced in a study of early T cells in non-severe SARS-CoV-2 infection. TCRdb re-analysed the 5' RACE reads in MiXCR, keeping a single row per CDR3 protein. The sample consists of 25,000 to 30,000 distinct CDR3 sequences, over 8.5% of them appearing once. What was sequenced was whole blood. These receptors all come from an adult who was a healthcare worker with PCR-confirmed SARS-CoV-2 infection or an uninfected control (not recorded which). Each CDR3 is given with its conserved first and last residue. D genes are given only for firm matches. Rows give clone size only sometimes, using once, few, many, or a class for an expanded clone.

V: TRBV30; size: many; J: TRBJ2-7; D: .; DNA: TGTGCCTGGAGTGGGACCTACGAGCAGTACTTC; CDR3: CAWSGTYEQYF
V: TRBV6-5; size: few; J: TRBJ2-3; D: TRBD1; DNA: TGTGCCAGCAGCCGCCAAGGGACAGGGGGAGGAACAGATACGCAGTATTTT; CDR3: CASSRQGTGGGTDTQYF
V: TRBV29-1; size: few; J: TRBJ2-3; D: TRBD1; DNA: TGCAGCGGGGACAGGGGAACAGATACGCAGTATTTT; CDR3: CSGDRGTDTQYF
V: TRBV29-1; size: .; J: TRBJ1-1; D: TRBD1; DNA: TGCAGCGTGAGGGACAGTGGATACACTGAAGCTTTCTTT; CDR3: CSVRDSGYTEAFF
V: TRBV30; size: many; J: TRBJ1-5; D: .; DNA: TGTGCCTGTGGGAACAATCAGCCCCAGCATTTT; CDR3: CACGNNQPQHF
V: TRBV7-8; size: many; J: TRBJ1-2; D: TRBD1; DNA: TGTGCCAGCAGCAAGGACAGGCTCACGCTTAGGGAGTATGGCTACACCTTC; CDR3: CASSKDRLTLREYGYTF
V: TRBV29-1; size: .; J: TRBJ2-7; D: .; DNA: TGCAGCGTGGGCGTGTACGAGCAGTACTTC; CDR3: CSVGVYEQYF
V: TRBV7-3; size: .; J: TRBJ1-1; D: TRBD1; DNA: TGTGCCAGCAGCCGCAGGGGGCTAACTGAAGCTTTCTTT; CDR3: CASSRRGLTEAFF
V: TRBV6-5; size: many; J: TRBJ2-3; D: .; DNA: TGTGCCAGCAGCTTAGAGTACGACACAGATACGCAGTATTTT; CDR3: CASSLEYDTDTQYF
V: TRBV4-2; size: many; J: TRBJ2-4; D: TRBD2; DNA: TGTGCCAGCAGCTCCGGGACTAGCGGGGTTCGAAACATTCAGTACTTC; CDR3: CASSSGTSGVRNIQYF
V: TRBV18; size: few; J: TRBJ1-5; D: TRBD1; DNA: TGTGCCAGCTCCGGGGGGACAGGTAATCAGCCCCAGCATTTT; CDR3: CASSGGTGNQPQHF
V: TRBV29-1; size: .; J: TRBJ2-7; D: .; DNA: TGCAGCGTTGAAGGGCAGTCCTACGAGCAGTACTTC; CDR3: CSVEGQSYEQYF
V: TRBV7-2; size: many; J: TRBJ2-5; D: .; DNA: TGTGCCAGCAGCCCCGACCCCGACCCCAGGGAGACCCAGTACTTC; CDR3: CASSPDPDPRETQYF